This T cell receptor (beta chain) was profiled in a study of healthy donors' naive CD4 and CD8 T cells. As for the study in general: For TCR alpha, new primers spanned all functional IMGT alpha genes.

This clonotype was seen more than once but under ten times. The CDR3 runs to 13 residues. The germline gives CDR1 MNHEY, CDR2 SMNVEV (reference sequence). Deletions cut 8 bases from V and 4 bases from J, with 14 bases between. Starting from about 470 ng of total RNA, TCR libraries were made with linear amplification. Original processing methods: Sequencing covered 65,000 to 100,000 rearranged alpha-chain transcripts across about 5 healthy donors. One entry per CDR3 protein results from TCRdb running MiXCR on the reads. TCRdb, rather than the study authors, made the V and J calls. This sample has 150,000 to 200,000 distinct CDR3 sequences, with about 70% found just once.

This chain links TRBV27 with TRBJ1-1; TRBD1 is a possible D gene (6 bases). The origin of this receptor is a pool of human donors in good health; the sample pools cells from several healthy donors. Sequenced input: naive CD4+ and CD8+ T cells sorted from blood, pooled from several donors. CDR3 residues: CASGNREVTEAFF. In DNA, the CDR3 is TGTGCCAGCGGCAACAGGGAGGTCACTGAAGCTTTCTTT.